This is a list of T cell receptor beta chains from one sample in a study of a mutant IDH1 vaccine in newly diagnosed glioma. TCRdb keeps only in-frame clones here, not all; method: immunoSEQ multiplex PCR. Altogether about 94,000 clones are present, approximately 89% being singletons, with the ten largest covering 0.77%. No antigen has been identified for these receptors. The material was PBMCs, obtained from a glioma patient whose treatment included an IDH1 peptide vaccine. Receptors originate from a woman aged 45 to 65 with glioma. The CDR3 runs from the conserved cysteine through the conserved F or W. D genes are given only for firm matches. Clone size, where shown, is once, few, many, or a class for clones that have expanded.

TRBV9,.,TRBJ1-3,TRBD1,TGTGCCAGCAGCCCCCGACAGGGCTCTGGAAACACCATATATTTT,CASSPRQGSGNTIYF
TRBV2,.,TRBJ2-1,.,TGTGCCAGCAAAGACAACTCCTACAATGAGCAGTTCTTC,CASKDNSYNEQFF
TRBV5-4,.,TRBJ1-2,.,TGTGCCAGCAGCTTGGGGATGGAGACTATCTATGGCTACACCTTC,CASSLGMETIYGYTF
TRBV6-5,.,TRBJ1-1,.,TGTGCCAGCAATAGCCGGGACACGAACACTGAAGCTTTCTTT,CASNSRDTNTEAFF
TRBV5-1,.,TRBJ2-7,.,TGCGCCAGCAGCTTGGACAGGCGCCCAACCTACGAGCAGTACTTC,CASSLDRRPTYEQYF
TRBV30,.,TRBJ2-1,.,TGTGCCTGGAGTCTCGGTCCTGAGCAGTTCTTC,CAWSLGPEQFF
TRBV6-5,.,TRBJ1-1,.,TGTGCCAGCAGATGGAGACTGAACACTGAAGCTTTCTTT,CASRWRLNTEAFF
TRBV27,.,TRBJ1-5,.,TGTGCCAGCAGCCCATCGGGGGGCAATCAGCCCCAGCATTTT,CASSPSGGNQPQHF
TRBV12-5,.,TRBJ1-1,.,TGTGCTAGTGGTTTGGTAATACTGAACACTGAAGCTTTCTTT,CASGLVILNTEAFF
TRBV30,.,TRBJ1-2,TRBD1,TGTGCCTGGAGTGCAGACAGGGGGGGCTATGGCTACACCTTC,CAWSADRGGYGYTF
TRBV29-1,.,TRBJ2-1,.,TGCAGCGTTACAGGGTTGTACATCAATGAGCAGTTCTTC,CSVTGLYINEQFF
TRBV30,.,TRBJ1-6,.,TGTGCCTGGAGTGGGGAGGGGAATTCACCCCTCCACTTT,CAWSGEGNSPLHF
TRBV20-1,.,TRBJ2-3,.,TGCAGTGCCAACGGGGTGTGGCAGTATTTT,CSANGVWQYF
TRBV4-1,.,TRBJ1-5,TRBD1,TGCGCCAGCAGCCAAGATCTCCCCCGGACAGGGAGGACACGGATTGGTCAGCCCCAGCATTTT,CASSQDLPRTGRTRIGQPQHF
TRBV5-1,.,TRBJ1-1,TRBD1,TGCGCCAGCAGCTTGGGACAGGGACAGATGAACACTGAAGCTTTCTTT,CASSLGQGQMNTEAFF
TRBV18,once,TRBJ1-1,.,TGTGCCAGCTCACCCCTCCGGGCAGCCATGAGCACTGAAGCTTTCTTT,CASSPLRAAMSTEAFF
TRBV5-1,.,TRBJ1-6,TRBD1,TGCGCCAGCAGCACTGGACAGGGGAATTCACCCCTCCACTTT,CASSTGQGNSPLHF
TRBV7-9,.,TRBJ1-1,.,TGTGCCAGTACTTTAAGGGGAGGTGAAGCTTTCTTT,CASTLRGGEAFF
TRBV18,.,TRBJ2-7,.,TGTGCCAGCTCACCCTCCAGACAACTCTTCTCCGAGCAGTACTTC,CASSPSRQLFSEQYF
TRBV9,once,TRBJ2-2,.,TGTGCCAGCAGCGAGGGGCTAAACACCGGGGAGCTGTTTTTT,CASSEGLNTGELFF
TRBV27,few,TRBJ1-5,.,TGTGCCAGCAGTCCACTCGGGGGGCACAATCAGCCCCAGCATTTT,CASSPLGGHNQPQHF
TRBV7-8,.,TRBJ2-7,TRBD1,TGTGCCAGCAGCCCGGACAGGGATTTAAAGAACTCGGGATTC,CASSPDRDLKNSGF
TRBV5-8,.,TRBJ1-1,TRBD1,TGTGCCAGCAGCTTCCACAGGGGGCGCGGGGGGAACACTGAAGCTTTCTTT,CASSFHRGRGGNTEAFF
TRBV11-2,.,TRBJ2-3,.,TGTGCCAGCAGCTTATTCTCCGGGAGAGGAGGAGATACGCAGTATTTT,CASSLFSGRGGDTQYF
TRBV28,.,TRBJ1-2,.,TGTGCCAGCAGTTGGGGCGGCCATAACTATGGCTACACCTTC,CASSWGGHNYGYTF
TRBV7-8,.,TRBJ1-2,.,TGTGCCAGCAGCTTAGTTGGCTATGGCTACACCTTC,CASSLVGYGYTF
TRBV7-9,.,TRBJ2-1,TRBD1,TGTGCCAGCGGATCCGGGACAGGGGGGGTGAATGAGCAGTTCTTC,CASGSGTGGVNEQFF
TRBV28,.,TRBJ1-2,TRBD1,TGTGCCAGCGGAGGACAGGTTAACTATGGCTACACCTTC,CASGGQVNYGYTF
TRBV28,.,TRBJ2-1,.,TGTGCCAGCAGTATGCGGGTCCTCCGGAATGAGCAGTTCTTC,CASSMRVLRNEQFF
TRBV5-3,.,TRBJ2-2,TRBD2,TGTGCCAGAAGCTCTCGGACTAGACACGGGGAGCTGTTTTTT,CARSSRTRHGELFF
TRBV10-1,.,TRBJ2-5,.,TGCGCCAGCACCTCCCTATCTGCGACCCAGTACTTC,CASTSLSATQYF
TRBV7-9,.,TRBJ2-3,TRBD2,TGTGCCAGCAGCCCGAAAAGTTCCCTAGCGGGAGTGGGCACAGATACGCAGTATTTT,CASSPKSSLAGVGTDTQYF
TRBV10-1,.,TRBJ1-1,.,TGCGCCAGCAGTGCCGACCCGACGGGGACTGAAGCTTTCTTT,CASSADPTGTEAFF
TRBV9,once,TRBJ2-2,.,TGTGCCAGCATGGGGAACACCGGGGAGCTGTTTTTT,CASMGNTGELFF
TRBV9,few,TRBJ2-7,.,TGTGCCAGCAGCGCCGGGACCGTATCCTACGAGCAGTACTTC,CASSAGTVSYEQYF
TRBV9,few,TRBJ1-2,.,TGTGCCAGCAGCGTATCTCCGGCAGAGGTCTATGGCTACACCTTC,CASSVSPAEVYGYTF
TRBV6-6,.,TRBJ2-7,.,TGTGCCAGCAGTTACTCGGGAGGCATATCCTACGAGCAGTACTTC,CASSYSGGISYEQYF
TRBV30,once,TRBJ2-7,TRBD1,TGTGCCTGGAGGGGTGGGACAGTCTTGAGCAACGAGCAGTACTTC,CAWRGGTVLSNEQYF
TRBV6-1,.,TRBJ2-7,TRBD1,TGTGCCAGCAGCACCGGGACAGGGTCCTACGAGCAGTACTTC,CASSTGTGSYEQYF
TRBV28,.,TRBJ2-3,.,TGTGCCAGCAGTTTACTCCCGGGACATCCTAGCACAGATACGCAGTATTTT,CASSLLPGHPSTDTQYF
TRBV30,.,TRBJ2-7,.,TGTGCCTGGAGTGTTGGGGGGGCTTCCTACGAGCAGTACTTC,CAWSVGGASYEQYF
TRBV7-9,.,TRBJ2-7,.,TGTGCCAGCAGCCCTAGGGGGCTCACGGGAGAGATTCCCTACGAGCAGTACTTC,CASSPRGLTGEIPYEQYF
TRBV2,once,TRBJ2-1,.,TGTGCCAGCACTGCGGGAAGGGAAAAATCCTACAATGAGCAGTTCTTC,CASTAGREKSYNEQFF
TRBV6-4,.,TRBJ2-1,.,TGTGCCAGCAGTGACAGGGAACATAGCTATGAGCAGTTCTTC,CASSDREHSYEQFF
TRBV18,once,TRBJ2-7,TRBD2,TGTGCCAGCTCACGCTACACCGGGACTACAATTCACGAGCAGTACTTC,CASSRYTGTTIHEQYF
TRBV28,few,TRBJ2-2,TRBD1,TGTGCCAGCAGTTTAAAGGACAGGGTGAACGGGGAGCTGTTTTTT,CASSLKDRVNGELFF
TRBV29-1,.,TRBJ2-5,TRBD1,TGCAGCGTCGGGACAGGGATAAGACAAGAGACCCAGTACTTC,CSVGTGIRQETQYF
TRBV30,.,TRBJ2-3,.,TGTGCCTGGGCCCCGGGACCCCGGGGTGATACGCAGTATTTT,CAWAPGPRGDTQYF
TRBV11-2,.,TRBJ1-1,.,TGTGCCAGCAGTCTTGCGGGGTCCATGAACACTGAAGCTTTCTTT,CASSLAGSMNTEAFF
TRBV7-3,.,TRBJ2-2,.,TGTGCCAGCAGCTTAACGGCGGGACCCACCGGGGAGCTGTTTTTT,CASSLTAGPTGELFF
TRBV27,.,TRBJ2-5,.,TGTGCCAGCAGTTTAGGGAGGGGGCCGTGGGAGCAGTACTTC,CASSLGRGPWEQYF
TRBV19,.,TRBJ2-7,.,TGTGCCAGTAGTATAGACCCTCTATACGAGCAGTACTTC,CASSIDPLYEQYF
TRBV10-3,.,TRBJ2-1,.,TGTGCCATCACTACGGAGGTCTACAATGAGCAGTTCTTC,CAITTEVYNEQFF